This T cell receptor beta chain was found in a study of blood T cell repertoires in COVID-19. Study-level background: Whether acute or convalescent, the COVID-19 samples came from the United States, Italy and Spain. The cDNA or gDNA used as material had been derived from T cells, B-cell-depleted T cells, or PBMCs.

Trimming pared 6 bases from V and 0 bases from J, leaving 18 bases between. The CDR3 runs 17 residues. The V gene's germline CDR1 is SNHLY and CDR2 FYNNEI. Methods used by the authors: Researchers report that nucleated cell counts were estimated from reference gene primer amplification. Using immunoSEQ multiplex PCR, the repertoire was profiled, and TCRdb retains in-frame clones only, with some absent. D and trimming come from the DNA, and the V and J calls and clone size come from that table. The sample carries 150,000 or so clones, just over 85% recorded once. Source material: peripheral blood. This sequence was found in a man in his fifties with active or convalescent COVID-19. This chain uses TRBV2 with TRBJ1-5, with a weak D call TRBD1 (6 bases). The CDR3 region is CASRGGASLYSNQPQHF. The CDR3 DNA follows: TGTGCCAGCAGGGGGGGGGCCAGCCTCTATAGCAATCAGCCCCAGCATTTT.